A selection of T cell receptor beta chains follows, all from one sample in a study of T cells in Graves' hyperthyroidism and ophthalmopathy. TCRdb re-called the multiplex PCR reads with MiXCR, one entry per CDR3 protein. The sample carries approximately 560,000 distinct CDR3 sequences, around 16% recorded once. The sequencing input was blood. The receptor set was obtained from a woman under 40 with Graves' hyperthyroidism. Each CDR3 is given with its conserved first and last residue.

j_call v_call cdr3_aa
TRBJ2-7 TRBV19 CASSTRGLAGVGEQYF
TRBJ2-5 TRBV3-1 CASSQAAGRTQYF
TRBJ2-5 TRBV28 CASSLPHQETQYF
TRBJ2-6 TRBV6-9 CASSYSLTNWYSGANVLTF
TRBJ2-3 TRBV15 CATSRDRGTDTQYF
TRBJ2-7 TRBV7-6 CASSFGDAYEQYF
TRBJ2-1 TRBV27 CASTRGGETSGNEQFF
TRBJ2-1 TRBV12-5 CASGLTPGEQFF
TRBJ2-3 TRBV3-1 CASSEIGGFGTDTQYF
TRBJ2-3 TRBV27 CASGARQANPTDTQYF
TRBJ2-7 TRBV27 CASSLSAWQVIYEQYF
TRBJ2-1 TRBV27 CASSRPGSEQFF
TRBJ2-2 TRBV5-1 CASSVMFLTSGSNTGELFF